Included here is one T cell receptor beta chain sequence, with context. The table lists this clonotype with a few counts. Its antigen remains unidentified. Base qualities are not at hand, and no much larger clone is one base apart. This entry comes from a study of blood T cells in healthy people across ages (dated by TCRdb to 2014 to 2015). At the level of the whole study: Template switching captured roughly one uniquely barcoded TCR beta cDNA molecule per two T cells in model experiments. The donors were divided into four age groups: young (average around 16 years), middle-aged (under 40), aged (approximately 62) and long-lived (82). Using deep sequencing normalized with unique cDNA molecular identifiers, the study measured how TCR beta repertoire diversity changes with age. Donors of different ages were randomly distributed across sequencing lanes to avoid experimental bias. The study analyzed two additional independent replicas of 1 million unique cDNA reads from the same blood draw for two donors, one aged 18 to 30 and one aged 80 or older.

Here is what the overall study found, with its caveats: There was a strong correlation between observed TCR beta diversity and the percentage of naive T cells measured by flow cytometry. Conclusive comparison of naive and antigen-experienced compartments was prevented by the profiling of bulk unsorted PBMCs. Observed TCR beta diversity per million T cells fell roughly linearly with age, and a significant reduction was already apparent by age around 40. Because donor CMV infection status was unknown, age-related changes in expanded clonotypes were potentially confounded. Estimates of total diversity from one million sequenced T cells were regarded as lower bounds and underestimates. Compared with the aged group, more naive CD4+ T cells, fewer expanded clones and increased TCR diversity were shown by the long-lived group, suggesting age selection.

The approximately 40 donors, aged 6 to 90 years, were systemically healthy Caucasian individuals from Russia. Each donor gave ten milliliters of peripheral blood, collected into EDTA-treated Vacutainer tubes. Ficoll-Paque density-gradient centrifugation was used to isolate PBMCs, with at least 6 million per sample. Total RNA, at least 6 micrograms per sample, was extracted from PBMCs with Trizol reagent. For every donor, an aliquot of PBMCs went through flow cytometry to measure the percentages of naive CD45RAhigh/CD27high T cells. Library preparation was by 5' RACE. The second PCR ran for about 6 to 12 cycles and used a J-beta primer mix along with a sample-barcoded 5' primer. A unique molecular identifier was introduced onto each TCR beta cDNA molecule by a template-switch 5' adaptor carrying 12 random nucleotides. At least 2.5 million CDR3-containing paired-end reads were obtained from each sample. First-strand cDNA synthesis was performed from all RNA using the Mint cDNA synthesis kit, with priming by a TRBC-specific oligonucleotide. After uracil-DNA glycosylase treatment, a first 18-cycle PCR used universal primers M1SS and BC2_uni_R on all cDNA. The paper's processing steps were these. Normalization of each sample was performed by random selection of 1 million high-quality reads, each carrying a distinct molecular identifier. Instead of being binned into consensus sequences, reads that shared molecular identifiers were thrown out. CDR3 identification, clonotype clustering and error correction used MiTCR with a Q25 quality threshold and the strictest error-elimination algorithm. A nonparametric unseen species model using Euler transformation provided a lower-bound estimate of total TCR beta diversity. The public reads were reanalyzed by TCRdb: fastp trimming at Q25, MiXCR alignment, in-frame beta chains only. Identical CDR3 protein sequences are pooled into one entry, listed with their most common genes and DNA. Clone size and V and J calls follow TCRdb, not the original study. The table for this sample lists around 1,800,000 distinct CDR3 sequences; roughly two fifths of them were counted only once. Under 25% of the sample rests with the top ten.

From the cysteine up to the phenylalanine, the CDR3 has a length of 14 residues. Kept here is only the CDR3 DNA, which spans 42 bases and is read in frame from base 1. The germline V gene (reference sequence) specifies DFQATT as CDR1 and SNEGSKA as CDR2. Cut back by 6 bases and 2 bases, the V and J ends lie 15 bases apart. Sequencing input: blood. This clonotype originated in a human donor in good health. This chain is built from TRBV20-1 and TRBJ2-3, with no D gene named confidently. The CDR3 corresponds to CSAQLGPLTDTQYF. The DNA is TGCAGTGCCCAATTAGGACCGCTCACAGATACGCAGTATTTT.